This TCR beta chain was identified in a study of T cell changes during pregnancy in multiple sclerosis. The table came from immunoSEQ multiplex PCR; TCRdb's copy has only in-frame clones and leaves some out. The sample lists fewer than 45,000 clones; approximately 89% were seen once. The CDR3 sequence is 14 residues long. V lost 1 base and J 5 bases, leaving 8 bases between the germline ends. Germline CDR1 is LNHDA and CDR2 is SQIVND (reference sequence). This clone was seen a handful of times. The specimen comprised CD4+ T cells from peripheral blood mononuclear cells, sampled after pregnancy. This receptor was obtained from a female donor in good health, enrolled as a control in a pregnancy study. V and J are TRBV19 and TRBJ2-2, with D possibly matching TRBD1 (5 bases). The DNA for the CDR3 is TGTGCCAGTAGTATAGCAGGGTGGACCGGGGAGCTGTTTTTT. As protein: CASSIAGWTGELFF.